These 20 T cell receptor beta chains came from one sample sequenced in a study of T cells after yellow fever vaccination. Each CDR3 protein is one row after TCRdb ran MiXCR on the 5' RACE reads. Of about 320,000 distinct CDR3 sequences listed, roughly 4.3% are singletons. The starting material was PBMCs, obtained 15 days after the yellow fever booster vaccination. The receptors originated from a man younger than 30 who received the YFV17D yellow fever vaccine.

This clonotype was counted only a few times. The chain joins TRBV12-3 or TRBV12-4 to TRBJ1-1; the D gene is possibly TRBD1 (5 bases). The CDR3 is 16 amino acids. The germline V and J ends were trimmed by 4 bases and 4 bases, with 19 bases remaining between them. CDR3 nucleotide sequence: TGTGCCAGCAGTTCGGGACTCCTGGGCGGAGGCACTGAAGCTTTCTTT. This translates into CASSSGLLGGGTEAFF.

This clonotype was seen a handful of times. This chain connects TRBV29-1 to TRBJ1-2, with 7 nucleotides matching TRBD1. J was trimmed by 3 bases and V by 3 bases; bases with no gene match: 4. This CDR3 region has 13 residues. Germline CDR1 reads SQVTM; CDR2 reads ANQGSEA. As DNA, the CDR3 is TGCAGCGTTGATCGACAGGGAGACTATGGCTACACCTTC. This encodes CSVDRQGDYGYTF.

CDR3 protein: CASSPYRRQGLQHF. The CDR3 region has the DNA TGTGCCAGCAGTCCCTACCGTCGGCAGGGCCTTCAGCATTTT. V usage is TRBV12-3 or TRBV12-4 and J usage is TRBJ1-5; weak D call: TRBD1 (5 bases). Deletions cut 5 bases from V and 13 bases from J, with 21 bases between. The CDR3 consists of 14 residues.

At least ten counts were recorded for this clonotype. The chain carries TRBV4-2 and TRBJ1-6; D gene uncertain. V was clipped by 6 bases and J by 0 bases, with 12 bases between them. This CDR3 is built from 16 residues. Germline V CDR1 and CDR2: LGHNA, YNFKEQ. The DNA for the CDR3 is TGTGCCAGCAGTGAGCGGGGTGGCTCCTATAATTCACCCCTCCACTTT. This sequence encodes CASSERGGSYNSPLHF.

The J gene is TRBJ1-3, the V gene TRBV20-1; D is possibly TRBD1 (6 bases). CDR3 length: 13 residues. V dropped 6 bases and J dropped 8 bases, with 17 bases sitting between them. Germline V gene sequence: CDR1 DFQATT, CDR2 SNEGSKA (reference sequence). The CDR3 nucleotides read TGCAGTGCCAGGGGAGGGCAGGGAGACACCATATATTTT. The encoded protein is CSARGGQGDTIYF.

This clonotype appeared a few times. The chain carries TRBV7-9 and TRBJ1-4; D gene uncertain. The CDR3 runs to 14 residues. V was trimmed by 4 bases and J by 3 bases, leaving 9 bases between them. The germline gives CDR1 SEHNR, CDR2 FQNEAQ (reference sequence). The CDR3 region is CASSSKGPNEKLFF. DNA for the CDR3: TGTGCCAGCAGCTCTAAAGGTCCTAATGAAAAACTGTTTTTT. Full variable domain (rest looked up from reference TRBV7-9 and TRBJ1-4): DTGVSQNPRHKITKRGQNVTFRCDPISEHNRLYWYRQTLGQGPEFLTYFQNEAQLEKSRLLSDRFSAERPKGSFSTLEIQRTEQGDSAMYLCASSSKGPNEKLFFGSGTQLSVL.

This clonotype was observed at least ten times. The V call is TRBV5-1, the J call TRBJ1-1; the D gene is possibly TRBD1 (5 bases). Germline-derived CDR1 and CDR2 are SGHRS and YFSETQ. V shed 5 bases and J shed 4 bases, with 18 bases lying between them. This CDR3 region has 15 residues. The CDR3: CASRPIFGGSTEAFF. The CDR3 coding sequence is TGCGCCAGCAGACCCATATTTGGGGGGAGCACTGAAGCTTTCTTT.

This clonotype was found a few times. The chain joins TRBV7-2 to TRBJ2-3; 7 bases align to TRBD2. CDR1 SGHTA and CDR2 FQGNSA come from the germline V gene. The CDR3 has 14 amino acids. V lost 5 bases, J lost 6 bases, and 8 bases stayed unmatched. The CDR3 bases are TGTGCCAGCAGCCCCCGGACTAGAGCCGATACGCAGTATTTT. Translation gives CASSPRTRADTQYF.

The gene calls are TRBV6-5 and TRBJ2-7; 7 bases agree with TRBD1. This CDR3 region has 15 residues. Germline CDR1 is MNHEY and CDR2 is SVGAGI. J lost 3 bases, V lost 9 bases, and 14 bases had no gene match. In DNA form, the CDR3 reads TGTGCCAGTAGACTAAGACAGGGTTTTTTCTACGAGCAGTACGTC. Encoded protein: CASRLRQGFFYEQYV.

This clonotype was recorded at least ten times. The gene calls are TRBV12-3 or TRBV12-4 and TRBJ2-5, with 12 bases identical to TRBD1. With 6 bases clipped from V and 2 bases from J, the junction kept 7 bases outside the gene matches. The CDR3 is made up of 16 amino acids. As DNA, the CDR3 is TGTGCCAGCAGACCCGGGACAGGGGGCTTTCAAGAGACCCAGTACTTC. Translation gives CASRPGTGGFQETQYF.

This sequence joins TRBV24-1 and TRBJ2-5; 7 bases agree with TRBD2. CDR3 length equals 18 residues. Germline CDR1 KGHDR, CDR2 SFDVKD. Unmatched junction bases numbered 14, after V lost 1 base and J lost 4 bases. The CDR3 is CATSDFPKTSKSSETQYF. CDR3 DNA: TGTGCCACCAGTGATTTCCCTAAGACTAGCAAGTCGTCAGAGACCCAGTACTTC.

This clonotype appeared a few times. In DNA, the CDR3 is TGTGCCAGCAGCTTAGTTCCCGAACGCAATCAGCCCCAGCATTTT. Translation: CASSLVPERNQPQHF. The chain uses TRBV7-2 and TRBJ1-5; D is unclear. The CDR3 sequence is 15 residues long. CDR1 is SGHTA and CDR2 is FQGNSA in the germline V gene. With 1 base removed from V and 2 bases from J, the gap between germline ends came to 9 bases.

This clonotype came up many times. The gene calls are TRBV7-2 and TRBJ1-2; D might be TRBD1 (6 bases). There are 13 residues in the CDR3. The germline V gene has CDR1 SGHTA and CDR2 FQGNSA. With 8 bases removed from V and 4 bases from J, the gap between germline ends came to 14 bases. CDR3 sequence: CASGYRDFYGYTF. The CDR3 bases are TGTGCCAGCGGCTACAGGGACTTCTATGGCTACACCTTC.

The chain couples TRBV20-1 to TRBJ1-1; unclear D gene. The V and J ends lost 1 base and 7 bases respectively, with 13 bases between them. CDR1 is DFQATT and CDR2 is SNEGSKA in the germline V gene (reference sequence). The CDR3 length is 13 residues. The CDR3 DNA reads TGCAGTGCTAGAGGGCGGATTGGTTTTGAAGCTTTCTTT. Its translation is CSARGRIGFEAFF.

The DNA of the CDR3 is TGCAGTGCAATATCCGGCAGGATGAACACTGAAGCTTTCTTT. Residues: CSAISGRMNTEAFF. The chain employs TRBV20-1 and TRBJ1-1, with unresolved D. The ends were cut back, 6 bases at V and 0 bases at J, with 14 bases in the middle. Germline V gene lookup returns CDR1 DFQATT and CDR2 SNEGSKA (reference sequence). The CDR3 has 14 amino acids.

This clonotype was seen a few times. This chain connects TRBV7-2 to TRBJ2-7; TRBD2 is a possible D gene (6 bases). This CDR3 contains 14 residues. The V end lost 3 bases, the J end lost 1 base, and 10 bases lay between the germline ends. CDR1 SGHTA and CDR2 FQGNSA come from the germline V gene. The CDR3 region has the DNA TGTGCCAGCAGCTTGATTAGCGGATCCTACGAGCAGTACTTC. This codes for CASSLISGSYEQYF.

Ten or more counts support this clonotype. The chain links TRBV20-1 to TRBJ2-3; TRBD2 agrees at 14 bases. Germline values: CDR1 DFQATT, CDR2 SNEGSKA (reference sequence). Losses at the gene ends were 5 bases for V and 4 bases for J; bases not matched to a gene: 8. CDR3 length equals 16 residues. The CDR3 loop reads CSALIGLAGGADTQYF. In DNA form, the CDR3 reads TGCAGTGCTCTTATCGGACTAGCGGGGGGTGCAGATACGCAGTATTTT.

This clonotype was counted ten times or more. This chain joins TRBV6-5 and TRBJ2-1; maybe TRBD2 (5 bases). The germline V and J ends were trimmed by 4 bases and 5 bases, with 9 bases remaining between them. This CDR3 region has 13 residues. Germline CDR1 and CDR2: MNHEY and SVGAGI. The CDR3 nucleotides read TGTGCCAGCAGTTTTTTGGGAGACAATGAGCAGTTCTTC. Translation gives CASSFLGDNEQFF.

This clonotype has a count of ten or more. CDR3: CASSSGYDTQYF. CDR3 nucleotide sequence: TGTGCCAGCAGCTCTGGATACGATACGCAGTATTTT. The genes are TRBV7-9 and TRBJ2-3, with D unresolved. V dropped 4 bases and J dropped 6 bases, with 8 bases sitting between them. The CDR3 consists of 12 residues. Germline-derived CDR1 and CDR2 are SEHNR and FQNEAQ (reference sequence).

This clonotype was observed at least ten times. V usage is TRBV7-2 and J usage is TRBJ2-3; tentatively, D is TRBD1 or TRBD2 (6 bases each). Germline V gene lookup returns CDR1 SGHTA and CDR2 FQGNSA. The CDR3 totals 16 residues. Trimming took off 1 base at V and 6 bases at J, with 17 bases between the two ends. The CDR3 region is CASSLVRALGGDTQYF. CDR3 nucleotides: TGTGCCAGCAGCTTAGTAAGGGCGCTAGGGGGGGATACGCAGTATTTT.